This T cell receptor (beta chain) was identified during a study of blood T cell repertoires in COVID-19. The overall study: The United States, Italy and Spain provided the acute and convalescent COVID-19 samples.

The protocol was immunoSEQ multiplex PCR, while the TCRdb copy is restricted to in-frame clones and leaves out a portion. This sample has about 300,000 clones, with around 83% found just once. The sample taken for sequencing was peripheral blood. This clonotype was obtained from a woman aged 45 to 65 with acute or convalescent COVID-19.

CDR3 nucleotides: TGTGCCAGCAGCTTGTCGGGGTCCGCTAACTATGGCTACACCTTC. Its protein is CASSLSGSANYGYTF. The chain uses TRBV5-4 and TRBJ1-2; no firm D call. Germline V gene sequence: CDR1 SGHNT, CDR2 YYREEE (reference sequence). This CDR3 has 15 residues. Trimming left V 1 base short and J 0 bases short, with 10 bases between.